The 29 T cell receptor beta chains below all came from one sample that was sequenced in a study of vaccination and CD4 T cells after COVID-19. The Oncomine TCR Beta short-read assay generated sequence data from the DNA of cultured CD4+ T cells. TCRdb fed the PCR reads into MiXCR, producing one record per CDR3 protein. The sample includes about 19,000 distinct CDR3 sequences, about 60% of them seen just once. Documented treatment: roughly 10-day PBMC culture with coronavirus spike peptide pools or control peptides (ViraFEST assay). Their cognate antigens are unknown. Sequences were obtained from CD4+ T cells from blood, cultured in vitro. These receptor sequences come from a human donor who had recovered from COVID-19.

A few counts support this clonotype. The V call is TRBV4-3, the J call TRBJ1-2, with D maybe TRBD1 (5 bases). CDR3 length: 15 amino acids. Germline CDR1 and CDR2: LGHNA and YSLEER. V lost 1 base, J lost 4 bases, and 13 bases lay in between. CDR3 bases: TGCGCCAGCAGCCAAGTCAGGGACTGGGCCTATGGCTACACCTTC. Amino acids: CASSQVRDWAYGYTF.

The V gene is TRBV6-5, the J gene TRBJ1-3; D possibly corresponds to TRBD1 (5 bases). Trimming removed 2 bases from V and 4 bases from J, with 12 bases in between. Germline V gene data show CDR1 as MNHEY and CDR2 as SVGAGI. The CDR3 covers 15 residues. The CDR3 DNA sequence: TGTGCCAGCAGTTACGGGTACGGGGGAGGAAACACCATATATTTT. Translation gives CASSYGYGGGNTIYF.

The chain couples TRBV5-1 to TRBJ1-1; possibly TRBD1 for D (5 bases). The CDR3 is 12 residues long. Germline V lookup: CDR1 SGHRS, CDR2 YFSETQ. V lost 2 bases and J 5 bases, leaving 7 bases between the germline ends. CDR3 nucleotide sequence: TGCGCCAGCAGCTTCCGGGGGACTGAAGCTTTCTTT. Amino acids: CASSFRGTEAFF.

This clonotype occurred a few times. The chain combines TRBV27 with TRBJ1-1; D perhaps matches TRBD1 (6 bases). CDR1 and CDR2 from the germline V gene are MNHEY and SMNVEV (reference sequence). Trimming cost V 6 bases and J 3 bases, with 17 bases left between them. This CDR3 has 15 amino acids. The CDR3 region has the DNA TGTGCCAGCAGAGCTTATCCGGGGGCAGACACTGAAGCTTTCTTT. It encodes CASRAYPGADTEAFF.

This rearrangement joins TRBV20-1 to TRBJ1-1, with D tentatively TRBD1 (6 bases). CDR1 and CDR2 from the germline V gene are DFQATT and SNEGSKA (reference sequence). Trimming left V 1 base short and J 2 bases short, with 11 bases between. The CDR3 runs to 14 residues. DNA for the CDR3: TGCAGTGCTAGAGGGGGACACTTTAACACTGAAGCTTTCTTT. Translated, it gives CSARGGHFNTEAFF.

For the CDR3, the DNA is TGTGCCAGCAGCTCCGGGACAGGGGACAATGAGCAGTTCTTC. Protein product: CASSSGTGDNEQFF. This chain joins TRBV7-3 and TRBJ2-1; 10 positions match TRBD1. The CDR3 is made up of 14 amino acids. The V segment lost 4 bases and the J segment 5 bases; nucleotides outside the gene matches: 2. Germline V lookup: CDR1 SGHTA, CDR2 FQGTGA.

This clonotype was seen only a few times. This rearrangement joins TRBV20-1 to TRBJ1-2; a possible D gene is TRBD1 (5 bases). The CDR3 sequence is 12 residues long. Germline V gene lookup returns CDR1 DFQATT and CDR2 SNEGSKA (reference sequence). V lost 6 bases and J 2 bases, leaving 10 bases between the germline ends. CDR3 in amino acids: CSAGARNYGYTF. The CDR3 coding sequence is TGCAGTGCAGGGGCGCGGAACTATGGCTACACCTTC.

As DNA, the CDR3 is TGTGCCACCACAGGGGGGGACAGGGCCCTAGAGCAGTACTTC. Translating it yields CATTGGDRALEQYF. This rearrangement joins TRBV6-1 to TRBJ2-7; 9 bases align to TRBD1. After removal of 10 bases from V and 7 bases from J, the junction contained 14 bases not matched to a gene. The CDR3 spans 14 residues. Germline lookup yields CDR1 MNHNS and CDR2 SASEGT.

This clonotype has only a few counts. The chain combines TRBV12-3 or TRBV12-4 with TRBJ1-6, with D uncertain. The CDR3 spans 16 residues. Trimming removed 3 bases from V and 4 bases from J, with 13 bases in between. The CDR3 bases are TGTGCCAGCAGTTTTGGAGGACTCTATTATAATTCACCCCTCCACTTT. As protein: CASSFGGLYYNSPLHF.

The chain employs TRBV2 and TRBJ2-7, with TRBD2 identical over 7 bases. The CDR3 consists of 17 residues. Germline assignment: CDR1 SNHLY and CDR2 FYNNEI. Unmatched junction bases numbered 17, after V lost 7 bases and J lost 2 bases. The CDR3 DNA reads as TGTGCCAGCACCCCCAGGTCTGCGGGAGTTAGGACCTACGAGCAGTACTTC. Protein: CASTPRSAGVRTYEQYF.

The chain recombines TRBV27 with TRBJ1-4, with 10 bases matching TRBD1. CDR3 size: 14 residues. The ends lost 2 bases at V and 10 bases at J; junction bases unmatched: 4. The germline V gene encodes CDR1 MNHEY and CDR2 SMNVEV (reference sequence). CDR3 sequence (DNA): TGTGCCAGCAGTTTACGGGACAGGGGAGGAAAACTGTTTTTT. The encoded protein is CASSLRDRGGKLFF.

This chain links TRBV4-1 with TRBJ1-1; D is uncertain. The germline V and J ends were trimmed by 9 bases and 0 bases, with 23 bases remaining between them. The CDR3 contains 17 residues. The germline CDR1 and CDR2 sequences are MGHRA and YSYEKL. Written as DNA, the CDR3 is TGCGCCAGTAAACCTAACGCCATACGGGCCTTGAACACTGAAGCTTTCTTT. Translated: CASKPNAIRALNTEAFF.

The V and J genes are TRBV29-1 and TRBJ2-7; D is unclear. Trimming left V 7 bases short and J 7 bases short, with 14 bases between. Germline CDR1 is SQVTM and CDR2 is ANQGSEA. The CDR3 totals 11 residues. The CDR3 sequence is CSGKLAWEQYF. The CDR3 coding sequence is TGCAGCGGCAAATTGGCGTGGGAGCAGTACTTC.

This clonotype has a handful of counts. V and J are TRBV20-1 and TRBJ1-5; 7 bases agree with TRBD1. J gave up 4 bases and V 3 bases, and 3 bases lay outside the gene matches. The CDR3 length is 13 residues. Germline CDR1 and CDR2: DFQATT and SNEGSKA (reference sequence). CDR3 nucleotide sequence: TGCAGTGCTAGGAGGGACAGAAATCAGCCCCAGCATTTT. This translates into CSARRDRNQPQHF.

CDR3 DNA: TGTGCCAGCAGTGAACTTGGGACAGGGGGGGAAAAACTGTTTTTT. As protein: CASSELGTGGEKLFF. This sequence joins TRBV2 and TRBJ1-4; the match to TRBD1 covers 11 bases. The CDR3 sequence is 15 residues long. Germline CDR1 is SNHLY and CDR2 is FYNNEI. J gave up 8 bases and V 2 bases, and 4 bases lay outside the gene matches.

The chain joins TRBV4-3 to TRBJ1-5; D is possibly TRBD1 (5 bases). Germline V CDR1 and CDR2: LGHNA, YSLEER. The V end was cut by 0 bases, the J end by 4 bases, with 10 bases between. The CDR3 is 15 amino acids. CDR3 coding DNA: TGCGCCAGCAGCCAAGATTTTGGGGGTAATCAGCCCCAGCATTTT. Translation gives CASSQDFGGNQPQHF.

This clonotype was detected a few times. The J gene is TRBJ1-2, the V gene TRBV20-1; D is possibly TRBD1 (6 bases). From germline, CDR1 is DFQATT and CDR2 SNEGSKA (reference sequence). This CDR3 region has 14 residues. The germline V and J ends were trimmed by 5 bases and 4 bases, with 17 bases remaining between them. CDR3 loop: CSASGTSHSYGYTF. As DNA, the CDR3 is TGCAGTGCTTCCGGGACAAGTCATAGCTATGGCTACACCTTC.

This rearrangement joins TRBV11-2 to TRBJ2-3, with D uncertain. Germline assignment: CDR1 SGHAT and CDR2 FQNNGV. Trimming pared 1 base from V and 1 base from J, leaving 3 bases between. CDR3 size: 13 residues. CDR3 region: CASSLAGTDTQYF. CDR3 sequence (DNA): TGTGCCAGCAGCTTAGCGGGCACAGATACGCAGTATTTT.

In its sample, this clonotype was seen once. J is TRBJ2-5 and V is TRBV7-6; 8 bases are shared with TRBD1. The CDR3 totals 13 residues. Germline CDR1 reads SGHVS; CDR2 reads FNYEAQ. V shed 4 bases, J shed 5 bases, and the junction held 3 bases outside the gene matches. The CDR3 DNA reads as TGTGCCAGCAGCTCCAACAGGGGGGAGACCCAGTACTTC. It translates to CASSSNRGETQYF. Based on the CDR3 plus reference TRBV7-6 and TRBJ2-5, the full variable domain is GAGVSQSPRYKVTKRGQDVALRCDPISGHVSLYWYRQALGQGPEFLTYFNYEAQQDKSGLPNDRFSAERPEGSISTLTIQRTEQRDSAMYRCASSSNRGETQYFGPGTRLLVL.

This clonotype turned up a few times. The genes are TRBV7-6 and TRBJ2-5, with D uncertain. The CDR3 spans 12 residues. V lost 5 bases and J lost 3, with 7 bases in between. Germline CDR1 SGHVS, CDR2 FNYEAQ. The DNA for the CDR3 is TGTGCCAGCAGCCCTCTAGAAGAGACCCAGTACTTC. It translates to CASSPLEETQYF.

This clonotype has more than one count but fewer than ten. The V gene is TRBV7-9, the J gene TRBJ1-2; D not resolved. This CDR3 is 13 amino acids long. Trimming left V 5 bases short and J 8 bases short, with 15 bases between. The germline CDR1 and CDR2 sequences are SEHNR and FQNEAQ (reference sequence). CDR3 sequence: CASSTQDGVGYTF. The DNA of the CDR3 is TGTGCCAGCAGCACTCAGGATGGGGTCGGCTACACCTTC. Drawing the rest from reference TRBV7-9 and TRBJ1-2, the complete variable domain is DTGVSQNPRHKITKRGQNVTFRCDPISEHNRLYWYRQTLGQGPEFLTYFQNEAQLEKSRLLSDRFSAERPKGSFSTLEIQRTEQGDSAMYLCASSTQDGVGYTFGSGTRLTVV.

J is TRBJ1-2 and V is TRBV5-1; the D gene is possibly TRBD1 (5 bases). Germline V gene sequence: CDR1 SGHRS, CDR2 YFSETQ. The V gene lost 0 bases and the J gene lost 4 bases, with 7 bases spanning the gap. The length of the CDR3 is 13 residues. The CDR3 coding sequence is TGCGCCAGCAGCTTGGCAGGGAGCTATGGCTACACCTTC. It specifies CASSLAGSYGYTF. Drawing the rest from reference TRBV5-1 and TRBJ1-2, the complete variable domain is KAGVTQTPRYLIKTRGQQVTLSCSPISGHRSVSWYQQTPGQGLQFLFEYFSETQRNKGNFPGRFSGRQFSNSRSEMNVSTLELGDSALYLCASSLAGSYGYTFGSGTRLTVV.

Only a few counts were recorded for this clonotype. The chain has TRBV7-6 and TRBJ1-5; 7 nucleotides match TRBD1. The CDR3 spans 14 residues. CDR1 SGHVS and CDR2 FNYEAQ come from the germline V gene. Trimming removed 2 bases from V and 5 bases from J; junction bases left unmatched: 3. The CDR3 spells CASSLTGADQPQHF. The CDR3 nucleotides are TGTGCCAGCAGCTTAACAGGGGCTGATCAGCCCCAGCATTTT.

The chain links TRBV5-1 to TRBJ1-6; TRBD1 aligns across 7 bases. The germline V gene has CDR1 SGHRS and CDR2 YFSETQ. The CDR3 length is 14 residues. J gave up 7 bases and V 3 bases, and 4 bases lay outside the gene matches. The CDR3 reads CASSSGTANSPLHF. The CDR3 DNA sequence: TGCGCCAGCAGCTCCGGGACAGCGAATTCACCCCTCCACTTT.

This chain links TRBV27 with TRBJ2-1; 12 bases are a match to TRBD2. The CDR3 spans 18 residues. CDR1 MNHEY and CDR2 SMNVEV come from the germline V gene (reference sequence). V dropped 3 bases and J dropped 3; count of bases not matched to a gene: 9. CDR3 nucleotide sequence: TGTGCCAGCAGTTTTACCTATACTAGCGGGAGGTTCTACAATGAGCAGTTCTTC. Translated, it gives CASSFTYTSGRFYNEQFF.

The chain couples TRBV4-1 to TRBJ2-5; 12 positions agree with TRBD2. Trimming at V came to 6 bases and at J to 5 bases, leaving 7 bases not matched to a gene. Germline V gene data show CDR1 as MGHRA and CDR2 as YSYEKL. The CDR3 totals 15 residues. The CDR3 DNA is TGCGCCAGCAGGTCACTAGCGGGAGGACGGGAGACCCAGTACTTC. This gives the protein CASRSLAGGRETQYF.

The chain joins TRBV28 to TRBJ2-7; 8 bases map to TRBD1. The CDR3 contains 14 residues. The germline V gene has CDR1 MDHEN and CDR2 SYDVKM. The V gene end was trimmed by 2 bases and the J gene end by 9 bases; junction bases not matched to a gene: 9. DNA of the CDR3: TGTGCCAGCAGTTTAGGGGACAGGTCCTCCGGGCAGTACTTC. It codes for CASSLGDRSSGQYF.

The V gene is TRBV6-1, the J gene TRBJ2-3; tentative D call: TRBD1 (6 bases). Germline V CDR1 and CDR2: MNHNS, SASEGT. The CDR3 is made up of 16 amino acids. The V end was cut by 4 bases, the J end by 0 bases, with 14 bases between. In DNA form, the CDR3 reads TGTGCCAGCAGTGGACCCGAGGGGGTTAGCACAGATACGCAGTATTTT. This encodes CASSGPEGVSTDTQYF.

The chain is built from TRBV7-9 and TRBJ2-1; TRBD2 aligns across 9 bases. V was clipped by 5 bases and J by 12 bases; unmatched bases: 14. The CDR3 covers 15 residues. The germline V gene encodes CDR1 SEHNR and CDR2 FQNEAQ (reference sequence). The CDR3 is CASSTSSGIVIGQFF. As DNA, the CDR3 is TGTGCCAGCAGCACCTCTAGCGGGATAGTCATCGGGCAGTTCTTC.